This TCR beta chain was recorded in a study of blood T cell repertoires in COVID-19. The repertoire was sequenced with immunoSEQ multiplex PCR; TCRdb's copy has only in-frame clones and lacks some. The sample has 200,000 to 250,000 clones; 82% are singletons. Per germline, CDR1 WSHSY and CDR2 SAAADI. The CDR3 totals 17 residues. V lost 2 bases to trimming and J lost 2 bases; unmatched junction nucleotides: 6. This TCR came from a woman aged 80 or over with active or convalescent COVID-19. The chain combines TRBV10-2 with TRBJ1-4; TRBD1 matches at 9 bases. Sequencing used peripheral blood. The CDR3 sequence is CASSEGQGLTTNEKLFF. The DNA for the CDR3 is TGCGCCAGCAGTGAGGGACAGGGGTTGACTACTAATGAAAAACTGTTTTTT.